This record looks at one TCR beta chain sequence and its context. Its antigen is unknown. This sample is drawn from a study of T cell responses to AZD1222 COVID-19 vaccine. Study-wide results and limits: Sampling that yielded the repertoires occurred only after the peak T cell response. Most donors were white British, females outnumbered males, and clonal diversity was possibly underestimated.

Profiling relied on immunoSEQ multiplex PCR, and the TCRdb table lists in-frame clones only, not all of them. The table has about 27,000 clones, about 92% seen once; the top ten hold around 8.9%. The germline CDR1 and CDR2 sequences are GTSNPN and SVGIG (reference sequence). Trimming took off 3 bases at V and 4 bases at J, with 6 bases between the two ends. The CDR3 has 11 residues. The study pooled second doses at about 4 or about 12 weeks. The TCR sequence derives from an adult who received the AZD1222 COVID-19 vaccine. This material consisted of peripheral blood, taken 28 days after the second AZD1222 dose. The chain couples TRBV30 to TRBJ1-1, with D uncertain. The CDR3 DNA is TGTGCCTGGAGCCGGAGCACTGAAGCTTTCTTT. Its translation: CAWSRSTEAFF.